This TCR beta chain was identified in a study of blood T cell repertoires in COVID-19. Study overall: Researchers got acute and convalescent COVID-19 samples from the United States, Italy and Spain.

Profiling relied on immunoSEQ multiplex PCR, and the TCRdb table lists in-frame clones only, not all of them. The table lists over 130,000 clones, about nine tenths of them singletons. Trimming cost V 7 bases and J 6 bases; bases outside gene matches: 9. The CDR3 extends over 15 amino acids. From germline, CDR1 is SGHRS and CDR2 YFSETQ. This TCR was recovered from a human donor with COVID-19, enrolled during active disease. The donor label of this sample is uncertain. The chain uses TRBV5-1 and TRBJ2-1; 11 nucleotides align to TRBD1. The sample taken for sequencing was peripheral blood. Written as DNA, the CDR3 is TGCGCCAGCCTCCGGGACAGGGGGATGCCCAATGAGCAGTTCTTC. It codes for CASLRDRGMPNEQFF.